The clone carrying this T cell receptor (beta chain) was counted a few times. TCRdb reanalysed the RT-PCR reads using MiXCR and keeps one entry per CDR3 protein. The data hold about 620,000 distinct CDR3 sequences, with about 10% observed a single time. The V gene's germline CDR1 is SGHVS and CDR2 FQNEAQ. V lost 1 base and J lost 7, with 10 bases in between. The CDR3 loop spans 13 amino acids. The data stem from a study of response to subunit inactivated influenza vaccine. The same data also went into a second study, on T cells expressing NK-cell markers. That work states: In generating TCR beta cDNA, 5'RACE template switching with UMIs was used. Sequenced donors, eight in total, included seven who were HCMV-seropositive and one who was seronegative. Only alpha-beta TCR T cells were sorted in several experiments, using an anti-gamma-delta TCR antibody.

The specimen was PBMCs from blood, collected on the day of vaccination. This TCR came from a middle-aged man who received an inactivated influenza vaccine. The chain couples TRBV7-8 to TRBJ1-1; D not certain. CDR3: CASSLVVIGEAFF. DNA of the CDR3: TGTGCCAGCAGCTTAGTGGTTATCGGTGAAGCTTTCTTT.